These 14 T cell receptor beta chains came from one sample sequenced in a study of sequential checkpoint blockade in melanoma. Treatment in this sample: randomized to nivolumab then ipilimumab (arm A) or the reverse (arm B). Profiled with immunoSEQ multiplex PCR; TCRdb holds only in-frame clones, not every one. The data show around 9,300 clones, roughly 29% seen once. This sample comprised tumor tissue (inferred from file names), obtained from a patient given nivolumab and ipilimumab in sequence. The receptor set was obtained from a human donor with melanoma.

There are a few counts of this clone. This chain joins TRBV11-3 and TRBJ1-1, with unresolved D. The CDR3 runs 14 residues. Germline loops: CDR1 SGHNT, CDR2 YENEEA. V was trimmed by 4 bases and J by 4 bases, leaving 13 bases between them. In nucleotides, the CDR3 is TGTGCCAGCAGCTCTCCCCGGCGGAGCACTGAAGCTTTCTTT. This codes for CASSSPRRSTEAFF.

This clone is judged medium-sized (0.01 to 0.1%). J is TRBJ2-3 and V is TRBV19, with 9 positions matching TRBD2. Trimming removed 3 bases from V and 0 bases from J; junction bases left unmatched: 7. The CDR3 covers 17 residues. Germline V gene sequence: CDR1 LNHDA, CDR2 SQIVND (reference sequence). CDR3 sequence (DNA): TGTGCCAGTAGTATTTCGCCTAGCGGGATAAGCACAGATACGCAGTATTTT. Encoded protein: CASSISPSGISTDTQYF.

Details on this clone: The identical CDR3 is also encoded by other nucleotide sequences in the sample. The V call is TRBV28, the J call TRBJ1-1; no clear D. Germline V lookup: CDR1 MDHEN, CDR2 SYDVKM. Trimming stripped 5 bases from V and 4 bases from J, with 11 bases between. The CDR3 consists of 13 residues. Here the CDR3 reads CASSLGRVTEAFF. As DNA, the CDR3 is TGTGCCAGCAGTCTGGGGAGGGTCACTGAAGCTTTCTTT.

V usage is TRBV18 and J usage is TRBJ1-2; D remains ambiguous. V was trimmed by 2 bases and J by 5 bases, leaving 18 bases between them. Germline CDR1 KGHSH, CDR2 LQKENI. This CDR3 is 16 amino acids long. The CDR3 coding sequence is TGTGCCAGCTCACCATTGGAAGGAGCCCCGCTATATGGCTACACCTTC. Translated: CASSPLEGAPLYGYTF.

In its sample, this clone was seen many times. V is TRBV9 and J is TRBJ2-7; TRBD2 matches at 10 bases. The germline V gene has CDR1 SGDLS and CDR2 YYNGEE. CDR3 length: 16 residues. V shed 1 base, J shed 2 bases, and the junction held 6 bases outside the gene matches. The CDR3 loop reads CASSVSGSGGTYEQYF. The DNA for the CDR3 is TGTGCCAGCAGCGTAAGTGGTAGCGGGGGGACCTACGAGCAGTACTTC.

In its sample, this clone was seen many times. This sequence joins TRBV7-6 and TRBJ1-2; no reliable D call. Germline loops: CDR1 SGHVS, CDR2 FNYEAQ. The CDR3 is 14 amino acids. Deletions cut 3 bases from V and 8 bases from J, with 16 bases between. CDR3 amino acids: CASSFDLRAGGYTF. In DNA form, the CDR3 reads TGTGCCAGCAGCTTTGACCTCCGAGCGGGAGGCTACACCTTC. Full variable domain (outside the CDR3, taken from reference TRBV7-6 and TRBJ1-2): GAGVSQSPRYKVTKRGQDVALRCDPISGHVSLYWYRQALGQGPEFLTYFNYEAQQDKSGLPNDRFSAERPEGSISTLTIQRTEQRDSAMYRCASSFDLRAGGYTFGSGTRLTVV.

The CDR3 sequence: CASSLAGGGEKLFF. For the CDR3, the DNA is TGCGCCAGCAGCTTGGCCGGGGGCGGTGAAAAACTGTTTTTT. The chain combines TRBV5-1 with TRBJ1-4; D possibly corresponds to TRBD1 (6 bases). Germline V gene sequence: CDR1 SGHRS, CDR2 YFSETQ. V lost 0 bases and J 7 bases, leaving 10 bases between the germline ends. The CDR3 length is 14 residues. Filled out from reference TRBV5-1 and TRBJ1-4, the complete variable domain reads KAGVTQTPRYLIKTRGQQVTLSCSPISGHRSVSWYQQTPGQGLQFLFEYFSETQRNKGNFPGRFSGRQFSNSRSEMNVSTLELGDSALYLCASSLAGGGEKLFFGSGTQLSVL.

This clone is medium-sized in the sample. The genes are TRBV11-3 and TRBJ1-6, with D possibly TRBD1 on 5 matching bases. V dropped 2 bases and J dropped 11 bases, with 16 bases sitting between them. CDR3 length: 15 amino acids. Germline V gene sequence: CDR1 SGHNT, CDR2 YENEEA. CDR3 sequence reads: CASSLQGNRGPPLHF. The CDR3 DNA reads as TGTGCCAGCAGCTTACAGGGAAATAGAGGTCCACCCCTCCACTTT.

This chain connects TRBV4-1 to TRBJ2-6, with 10 bases that match TRBD1. This CDR3 comprises 17 residues. V lost 4 bases to trimming and J lost 4 bases; unmatched junction nucleotides: 7. The V gene's germline CDR1 is MGHRA and CDR2 YSYEKL. The CDR3 region is CASSPRDRGSGANVLTF. DNA of the CDR3: TGCGCCAGCAGCCCCCGGGACAGGGGTTCAGGGGCCAACGTCCTGACTTTC.

The rearrangement joins TRBV19 to TRBJ2-1, with a possible D match to TRBD1 (5 bases). V lost 4 bases and J lost 7, with 17 bases in between. Germline V CDR1 and CDR2: LNHDA, SQIVND (reference sequence). This CDR3 has 15 residues. The chain's CDR3 is CASSNRQGRWNEQFF. In DNA, the CDR3 is TGTGCCAGTAGTAATAGGCAGGGCCGATGGAATGAGCAGTTCTTC.

Ten or more counts support this clone. V and J are TRBV6-8 and TRBJ1-1, with 8 bases that match TRBD1. Germline CDR1 is MNHGY and CDR2 is SAAAGT. This CDR3 comprises 14 residues. Trimming removed 2 bases from V and 1 base from J; junction bases left unmatched: 0. DNA of the CDR3: TGTGCCAGCAGTTACGGACAGGGGAACACTGAAGCTTTCTTT. It specifies CASSYGQGNTEAFF.

The sample holds many counts of this clone. The rearrangement links TRBV11-3 to TRBJ1-5, with D tentatively TRBD1 (5 bases). Trimming took 4 bases from V and 4 from J, leaving 14 bases between them. The V gene's germline CDR1 is SGHNT and CDR2 YENEEA. This CDR3 is built from 15 residues. CDR3 DNA: TGTGCCAGCAGCTCCGAGGGGTTAGGTAATCAGCCCCAGCATTTT. Its protein is CASSSEGLGNQPQHF.

This clone was seen ten or more times. Relative to the germline gene, one junction end is altered; a read error may explain this. This rearrangement joins TRBV9 to TRBJ1-2, with no clear D. This CDR3 region has 16 residues. Germline CDR1 is SGDLS and CDR2 is YYNGEE. For the CDR3, the DNA is TGTGCCAGCAGCGTATCCCGCATTCAGAGTAACGATGGCTACACCTTC. Its protein product is CASSVSRIQSNDGYTF.

This clone was detected a few times. CDR3 sequence (DNA): TGTGCCAGCAGCGTAGAAGGGGGAGCCTATGGCTACACCTTC. The encoded protein is CASSVEGGAYGYTF. This chain joins TRBV9 and TRBJ1-2; D is possibly TRBD1 (6 bases). The CDR3 is made up of 14 amino acids. Germline assignment: CDR1 SGDLS and CDR2 YYNGEE. V was clipped by 0 bases and J by 4 bases, with 10 bases between them.